The T cell receptor beta chain under discussion was sequenced for a study of blood T cell repertoires in COVID-19 (dated by TCRdb to 2018 to 2020). Describing the broader study: Collaborator samples came from the United States, Italy and Spain and covered acute and convalescent phases of COVID-19. The material from the prospective study consisted of cDNA or gDNA derived from T cells, B-cell-depleted T cells, or PBMCs. The dataset comprised deeply sampled blood TCRbeta repertoires from subjects exposed to, actively infected with, or recovered from COVID-19. The repertoires were released in a freely available public database intended as a resource for research on the immune response to SARS-CoV-2. The samples were drawn from the first 160 participants of the ongoing ImmuneRACE study and from 950 to 1,500 subjects provided by 6 global collaborators. Nearly every sample came with metadata listing a de-identified subject ID, COVID-19 status, age in years and sex. HLA class I and class II types, where available, came from metadata supplied by the sample provider rather than from assay-based typing. General conclusions and limits of the study: Clinical and demographic metadata were provided uncurated, with the amount varying by source and participant.

After removal of 1 base from V and 4 bases from J, the junction retains 7 bases not matched to a gene. The CDR3 runs 17 amino acids, cysteine and phenylalanine included. Only the CDR3 DNA stays, 51 bases, in frame from base 1. Sequences SSHAT (CDR1) and FNYEAQ (CDR2) are obtained from the germline V gene (reference sequence). TCRbeta CDR3 regions were amplified from genomic DNA by means of the immunoSEQ Assay, a bias-controlled multiplex PCR. Per the original workflow: The number of nucleated cells in each sample was estimated by amplification of reference gene primers within the assay. To quantify the absolute abundance of each unique TCRbeta CDR3 rearrangement, sequence reads were collapsed and filtered. For each sample, productive Simpson clonality was calculated by taking the square root of Simpson's diversity index across productive rearrangements. Imported from immuneACCESS, the table was reduced by TCRdb to in-frame sequences with V and J called. These copies leave out some clones; in studies compared against another copy, an unresolved V gene accounts for under half, and the cause of the remainder is not known. The V and J calls and clone size come from that table; D and trimming were worked out from the DNA. The sample table records around 150,000 clones; more than 75% of these occur just once. The biggest ten clones account for roughly 4.2% of the sample.

Collaborating institutions collected whole blood in K2EDTA tubes following their own protocols. For TCRbeta analysis, collaborators shipped samples in one of three forms: frozen whole blood, isolated PBMCs, or DNA extracted from either of those sample types. As concerns this clone: Which antigen it targets is not known. Base-call qualities are not available, and no considerably larger clone is one nucleotide away.

The chain is encoded by TRBV7-7 joined to TRBJ2-1, with 10 bases matching TRBD1. This TCR was sampled from a man in his 60s with acute or convalescent COVID-19. Sequenced: peripheral blood. The CDR3: CASSLGGQGKGYNEQFF. The nucleotide sequence reads as follows: TGTGCCAGCAGCTTAGGGGGACAGGGGAAGGGGTACAATGAGCAGTTCTTC.